Listed below are T cell receptor beta chains from one sample, sequenced in a study of CD4 T cells in relation to SARS-CoV-2 and coronaviruses. Sequencing was performed with immunoSEQ multiplex PCR; in TCRdb, only in-frame clones are kept and a portion is missing. The data show under 30,000 clones, around 72% seen once. Their antigen targets remain unknown. Input material: CD4+ T cells from PBMCs, cultured in vitro. Source of these receptors: a human donor in good health. Both conserved end residues are part of each CDR3. Fields, in order: V gene, J gene, clone size, D gene, CDR3 DNA, CDR3 protein. The D gene is left open where the match is weak. Clone size is not always given. Where it is, it says once, few, many or a class for expanded clones.

v_call: TRBV20-1; j_call: TRBJ1-2; clone_size: -; d_call: -; cdr3_nt: TGCAGTGCTCAGAGCAACTATGGCTACACCTTC; cdr3_aa: CSAQSNYGYTF
v_call: TRBV11-2; j_call: TRBJ2-2; clone_size: -; d_call: -; cdr3_nt: TGTGCCAGCAGCCGCTCCCAGGGGTTGGCCACCGGGGAGCTGTTTTTT; cdr3_aa: CASSRSQGLATGELFF
v_call: TRBV10-3; j_call: TRBJ1-2; clone_size: -; d_call: -; cdr3_nt: TGTGCCATCAGTGAGTCGTCAGTGGCCTATGGCTACACCTTC; cdr3_aa: CAISESSVAYGYTF
v_call: TRBV4-1; j_call: TRBJ1-1; clone_size: once; d_call: -; cdr3_nt: TGCGCCAGCAGCCAAGGTTGGGGGCTAGGCACTGAAGCTTTCTTT; cdr3_aa: CASSQGWGLGTEAFF
v_call: TRBV11-2; j_call: TRBJ2-3; clone_size: -; d_call: -; cdr3_nt: TGTGCCAGCAGCTTAGATATCGCGGATACGCAGTATTTT; cdr3_aa: CASSLDIADTQYF
v_call: TRBV29-1; j_call: TRBJ2-5; clone_size: -; d_call: -; cdr3_nt: TGCAGCGTCGGGGGTGCGGGGAGAGAGACCCAGTACTTC; cdr3_aa: CSVGGAGRETQYF
v_call: TRBV10-3; j_call: TRBJ1-3; clone_size: -; d_call: -; cdr3_nt: TGTGCCATCAGTCACGGCGAATCTGGAAACACCATATATTTT; cdr3_aa: CAISHGESGNTIYF
v_call: TRBV7-2; j_call: TRBJ2-2; clone_size: -; d_call: -; cdr3_nt: TGTGCCAGCAGCTTAGGGGGGCAGGGGAGAGCCGGGGAGCTGTTTTTT; cdr3_aa: CASSLGGQGRAGELFF
v_call: TRBV6-5; j_call: TRBJ2-7; clone_size: -; d_call: -; cdr3_nt: TGTGCCAGCAGTTACTCGACCCTTGGCTACGAGCAGTACTTC; cdr3_aa: CASSYSTLGYEQYF
v_call: TRBV5-1; j_call: TRBJ2-1; clone_size: -; d_call: TRBD2; cdr3_nt: TGCGCCAGCAGCCGTACTAGCGGAGAGTACAATGAGCAGTTCTTC; cdr3_aa: CASSRTSGEYNEQFF
v_call: TRBV5-4; j_call: TRBJ2-7; clone_size: -; d_call: TRBD1; cdr3_nt: TGTGCCAGCAGCTTGCCGGGACAGGGGATGAACGAGCAGTACTTC; cdr3_aa: CASSLPGQGMNEQYF
v_call: TRBV6-5; j_call: TRBJ2-3; clone_size: -; d_call: -; cdr3_nt: TGTGCCAGCATGGGCGATACGCAGTATTTT; cdr3_aa: CASMGDTQYF
v_call: TRBV19; j_call: TRBJ2-1; clone_size: -; d_call: TRBD2; cdr3_nt: TGTGCCAGTAGTATCCGAGCGGGAGGGGTGAATGAGCAGTTCTTC; cdr3_aa: CASSIRAGGVNEQFF
v_call: TRBV27; j_call: TRBJ1-1; clone_size: few; d_call: -; cdr3_nt: TGTGCCAGCAGTCCCCATGGATTGAACACTGAAGCTTTCTTT; cdr3_aa: CASSPHGLNTEAFF
v_call: TRBV25-1; j_call: TRBJ2-1; clone_size: -; d_call: -; cdr3_nt: TGTGCCAGCGGACCTCCGGGCCCCTACAATGAGCAGTTCTTC; cdr3_aa: CASGPPGPYNEQFF
v_call: TRBV3-1/TRBV3-2; j_call: TRBJ2-1; clone_size: -; d_call: TRBD2; cdr3_nt: TGTGCCAGCAGCCAAGATCATAGCGGGGGCCACAATGAGCAGTTCTTC; cdr3_aa: CASSQDHSGGHNEQFF
v_call: TRBV29-1; j_call: TRBJ2-2; clone_size: -; d_call: TRBD1; cdr3_nt: TGCAGCGTTGAGGGACAGGCGAACACCGGGGAGCTGTTTTTT; cdr3_aa: CSVEGQANTGELFF
v_call: TRBV6-5; j_call: TRBJ1-2; clone_size: -; d_call: -; cdr3_nt: TGTGCCAGCAGTAGCGGCGAGGGAGTTCACTATGGCTACACCTTC; cdr3_aa: CASSSGEGVHYGYTF
v_call: TRBV2; j_call: TRBJ2-1; clone_size: -; d_call: -; cdr3_nt: TGTGCCAGCAGGGCGGCTGGAGCGGCCTCCTACAATGAGCAGTTCTTC; cdr3_aa: CASRAAGAASYNEQFF
v_call: TRBV3-1/TRBV3-2; j_call: TRBJ2-1; clone_size: once; d_call: TRBD2; cdr3_nt: TGTGCCAGCAGCCCGGGACTAGGGGGTCACAATGAGCAGTTCTTC; cdr3_aa: CASSPGLGGHNEQFF
v_call: TRBV3-1/TRBV3-2; j_call: TRBJ1-5; clone_size: -; d_call: TRBD1; cdr3_nt: TGTGCCAGCAGAAAAACAGGGGGCTCGAAGAGCAATCAGCCCCAGCATTTT; cdr3_aa: CASRKTGGSKSNQPQHF
v_call: TRBV4-3; j_call: TRBJ2-7; clone_size: -; d_call: TRBD1; cdr3_nt: TGCGCCAGCAGCCAAGATACCGGGACAGGGGGCTACGAGCAGTACTTC; cdr3_aa: CASSQDTGTGGYEQYF
v_call: TRBV5-1; j_call: TRBJ2-5; clone_size: -; d_call: -; cdr3_nt: TGCGCCAGCAGCCAGACAGGATCGTACCAAGAGACCCAGTACTTC; cdr3_aa: CASSQTGSYQETQYF
v_call: TRBV19; j_call: TRBJ2-7; clone_size: few; d_call: -; cdr3_nt: TGTGCCAGTAGTATTTCCAGGGACGAGCAGTACTTC; cdr3_aa: CASSISRDEQYF
v_call: TRBV5-4; j_call: TRBJ2-5; clone_size: once; d_call: TRBD2; cdr3_nt: TGTGCCAGCAGCTTAGGACTAGCGGGGAACCAAGAGACCCAGTACTTC; cdr3_aa: CASSLGLAGNQETQYF
v_call: TRBV2; j_call: TRBJ2-7; clone_size: -; d_call: -; cdr3_nt: TGTGCCAGCAATGGTAGACTCTCCTACGAGCAGTACTTC; cdr3_aa: CASNGRLSYEQYF
v_call: TRBV9; j_call: TRBJ2-5; clone_size: -; d_call: -; cdr3_nt: TGTGCCAGCAGCGTCGGCCCGGCGGGGATCCAAGAGACCCAGTACTTC; cdr3_aa: CASSVGPAGIQETQYF
v_call: TRBV19; j_call: TRBJ1-4; clone_size: few; d_call: TRBD1; cdr3_nt: TGTGCCAGTAGTATATCCGGGACAGGGGGCCGAAAACTGTTTTTT; cdr3_aa: CASSISGTGGRKLFF
v_call: TRBV29-1; j_call: TRBJ1-4; clone_size: -; d_call: TRBD1; cdr3_nt: TGCAGCGCAAGGACAGGGGGTCCTGAAAAACTGTTTTTT; cdr3_aa: CSARTGGPEKLFF
v_call: TRBV4-2; j_call: TRBJ1-5; clone_size: once; d_call: TRBD1; cdr3_nt: TGTGCCAGCAGCCAAACGGACAGGGGGAATCAGCCCCAGCATTTT; cdr3_aa: CASSQTDRGNQPQHF
v_call: TRBV6-5; j_call: TRBJ2-7; clone_size: -; d_call: TRBD2; cdr3_nt: TGTGCCAGCAGTACCCTAGGTGGGGGGGGTCCCGAGCAGTACTTC; cdr3_aa: CASSTLGGGGPEQYF
v_call: TRBV7-9; j_call: TRBJ1-2; clone_size: -; d_call: -; cdr3_nt: TGTGCCAGCAGCTTAGCCATGGTGGATGGCTACACCTTC; cdr3_aa: CASSLAMVDGYTF
v_call: TRBV18; j_call: TRBJ1-4; clone_size: -; d_call: -; cdr3_nt: TGTGCCAGCTCACCGGGGGCAGGCGAAAAACTGTTTTTT; cdr3_aa: CASSPGAGEKLFF
v_call: TRBV11-2; j_call: TRBJ2-7; clone_size: -; d_call: -; cdr3_nt: TGTGCCAGCAGCTTTACCGCCTGGGGCGAGCAGTACTTC; cdr3_aa: CASSFTAWGEQYF
v_call: TRBV2; j_call: TRBJ2-1; clone_size: -; d_call: -; cdr3_nt: TGTGCCAGCAGTGATTGGAATGAGCAGTTCTTC; cdr3_aa: CASSDWNEQFF
v_call: TRBV2; j_call: TRBJ1-5; clone_size: few; d_call: -; cdr3_nt: TGTGCCAGCAGTGAAAATGTTTTCCAGCATTTT; cdr3_aa: CASSENVFQHF
v_call: TRBV5-1; j_call: TRBJ2-2; clone_size: -; d_call: -; cdr3_nt: TGCGCCAGCAGCTTGGGTGGGCAGGGGATCAACACCGGGGAGCTGTTTTTT; cdr3_aa: CASSLGGQGINTGELFF
v_call: TRBV5-1; j_call: TRBJ2-1; clone_size: -; d_call: -; cdr3_nt: TGCGCCAGCAGCTTGATAGGGCAAGGTGAGCAGTTCTTC; cdr3_aa: CASSLIGQGEQFF
v_call: TRBV10-3; j_call: TRBJ2-7; clone_size: -; d_call: TRBD2; cdr3_nt: TGTGCCATCAGTGAGTCAATAGCGGGAGGGAGGGAGCAGTACTTC; cdr3_aa: CAISESIAGGREQYF
v_call: TRBV6-5; j_call: TRBJ2-4; clone_size: once; d_call: -; cdr3_nt: TGTGCCAGCAGTTCGCCTGCCACGGGCATTCAGTACTTC; cdr3_aa: CASSSPATGIQYF
v_call: TRBV13; j_call: TRBJ2-5; clone_size: -; d_call: TRBD2; cdr3_nt: TGTGCCAGCAGCCCGTCGACTAGCGCGGAGACCCAGTACTTC; cdr3_aa: CASSPSTSAETQYF
v_call: TRBV28; j_call: TRBJ2-7; clone_size: few; d_call: -; cdr3_nt: TGTGCCAGCAGCCAGGCTCTTAGCTCCTACGAGCAGTACTTC; cdr3_aa: CASSQALSSYEQYF
v_call: TRBV5-5; j_call: TRBJ1-4; clone_size: -; d_call: -; cdr3_nt: TGTGCCAGCAGCCCTACGGCGGGGGCAACTAATGAAAAACTGTTTTTT; cdr3_aa: CASSPTAGATNEKLFF
v_call: TRBV9; j_call: TRBJ1-6; clone_size: -; d_call: TRBD1; cdr3_nt: TGTGCCAGCAGCGTAGGAGGGGGCGGCCATAATTCACCCCTCCACTTT; cdr3_aa: CASSVGGGGHNSPLHF